These 24 T cell receptor beta chains came from one sample sequenced in a study of T cells in Graves' hyperthyroidism and ophthalmopathy. TCR beta CDR3 sequences were amplified from RNA transcripts. HTBI primers were employed in a first-round RT-PCR of the TCR CDR3. TCRdb re-analysed the multiplex PCR reads in MiXCR, keeping a single row per CDR3 protein. Among 250,000 to 300,000 distinct CDR3 sequences listed, approximately 14% were seen once. The sample comprised blood. The receptors were sampled from a woman between 35 and 50 years old with Graves' hyperthyroidism.

This clonotype was observed many times. The chain carries TRBV28 and TRBJ1-5; D may be TRBD1 (6 bases). This CDR3 region has 15 residues. V was shortened by 6 bases and J by 5 bases, with 17 bases between the two germline ends. Per germline, CDR1 MDHEN and CDR2 SYDVKM. Here the CDR3 reads CASRKQGGGDQPQHF. DNA of the CDR3: TGTGCCAGCAGAAAACAGGGTGGGGGGGATCAGCCCCAGCATTTT.

V and J are TRBV28 and TRBJ1-2; 8 nucleotides match TRBD1. The CDR3 sequence is 14 residues long. J gave up 6 bases and V 3 bases, and 6 bases lay outside the gene matches. The germline CDR1 and CDR2 sequences are MDHEN and SYDVKM. The CDR3 DNA reads TGTGCCAGCAGTTTGTGGACAGGGAGGAATGGCTACACCTTC. Its protein product is CASSLWTGRNGYTF.

This clonotype was observed many times. The rearrangement links TRBV12-3 or TRBV12-4 to TRBJ2-1; D unclear. Trimming took off 3 bases at V and 2 bases at J, with 5 bases between the two ends. The CDR3 spans 13 residues. DNA for the CDR3: TGTGCCAGCAGTTTCACCCCCTACAATGAGCAGTTCTTC. This encodes CASSFTPYNEQFF.

The rearrangement uses TRBV12-3 or TRBV12-4 and TRBJ1-3, with D perhaps matching TRBD1 (6 bases). This CDR3 has 16 residues. V lost 10 bases to trimming and J lost 0 bases, with 19 bases between them. CDR3 nucleotide sequence: TGTGCCACCTCTAGGGGGGCGGGAATCTCTGGAAACACCATATATTTT. Translated: CATSRGAGISGNTIYF.

This clonotype was detected a few times. This sequence joins TRBV6-5 and TRBJ2-7; 7 nucleotides agree with TRBD1. The CDR3 runs to 14 residues. Germline V gives CDR1 MNHEY, CDR2 SVGAGI. J lost 3 bases, V lost 0 bases, and 2 bases had no gene match. The DNA of the CDR3 is TGTGCCAGCAGTTACTCGGCAGGGGGCTACGAGCAGTACTTC. Amino acid sequence: CASSYSAGGYEQYF.

This clonotype was counted a few times. The chain couples TRBV24-1 to TRBJ2-5, with D possibly TRBD2 on 5 matching bases. This CDR3 is built from 16 residues. Per the germline V gene, CDR1 is KGHDR and CDR2 is SFDVKD. V lost 3 bases, J lost 0 bases, and 13 bases lay in between. The CDR3 spells CATSDPRVTDQETQYF. The CDR3 DNA is TGTGCCACCAGTGATCCGCGGGTGACGGACCAAGAGACCCAGTACTTC.

The rearrangement links TRBV30 to TRBJ2-5; D is uncertain. Trimming stripped 3 bases from V and 3 bases from J, with 5 bases between. Germline V lookup: CDR1 GTSNPN, CDR2 SVGIG (reference sequence). This CDR3 is built from 11 residues. The chain's CDR3 is CAWRLKETQYF. Written as DNA, the CDR3 is TGTGCCTGGAGACTCAAAGAGACCCAGTACTTC.

There are many counts of this clonotype. The V call is TRBV27, the J call TRBJ1-1; 9 bases fit TRBD1. J was trimmed by 10 bases and V by 6 bases; bases with no gene match: 9. The CDR3 has 13 amino acids. CDR1 MNHEY and CDR2 SMNVEV come from the germline V gene (reference sequence). DNA for the CDR3: TGTGCCAGCAGGCAAGACAGGGGGGCCGTAGCTTTCTTT. It specifies CASRQDRGAVAFF.

This clonotype was recorded many times. The chain uses TRBV10-2 and TRBJ1-1; TRBD1 might be the D (5 bases). The V gene lost 3 bases and the J gene lost 5 bases, with 16 bases spanning the gap. Germline V CDR1 and CDR2: WSHSY, SAAADI. The CDR3 is 15 amino acids. CDR3 DNA sequence: TGCGCCAGCAGTGATTCGCAGAGGGAGGGGACTGAAGCTTTCTTT. Its protein is CASSDSQREGTEAFF.

This clonotype was observed at least ten times. CDR3 sequence: CASSPSTGLNTEAFF. The CDR3 nucleotides are TGTGCCAGCAGTCCGTCGACAGGGTTGAACACTGAAGCTTTCTTT. V usage is TRBV27 and J usage is TRBJ1-1; 7 bases line up with TRBD1. V was clipped by 5 bases and J by 0 bases; unmatched bases: 6. Per the germline V gene, CDR1 is MNHEY and CDR2 is SMNVEV (reference sequence). There are 15 residues in the CDR3.

In this sample, this clonotype turned up many times. The chain combines TRBV3-1 with TRBJ2-4; 8 bases agree with TRBD2. The germline V gene encodes CDR1 LGHDT and CDR2 YNNKEL (reference sequence). J lost 4 bases, V lost 3 bases, and 8 bases had no gene match. This CDR3 comprises 16 residues. Here the CDR3 reads CASSHMREDGKNIQYF. CDR3 DNA: TGTGCCAGCAGCCATATGCGGGAGGATGGGAAAAACATTCAGTACTTC.

This clonotype was observed at least ten times. The rearrangement links TRBV2 to TRBJ1-1; possible D gene TRBD1, 5 bases. Trimming took off 2 bases at V and 4 bases at J, with 8 bases between the two ends. The length of the CDR3 is 13 residues. Germline lookup yields CDR1 SNHLY and CDR2 FYNNEI. In nucleotides, the CDR3 is TGTGCCAGCAGTGAACTGGGGACCACTGAAGCTTTCTTT. This encodes CASSELGTTEAFF. Combining the CDR3 with reference TRBV2 and TRBJ1-1 gives the whole variable domain EPEVTQTPSHQVTQMGQEVILRCVPISNHLYFYWYRQILGQKVEFLVSFYNNEISEKSEIFDDQFSVERPDGSNFTLKIRSTKLEDSAMYFCASSELGTTEAFFGQGTRLTVV.

This clonotype has ten or more counts. J is TRBJ2-7 and V is TRBV20-1; 9 bases agree with TRBD1. V dropped 6 bases and J dropped 6; count of bases not matched to a gene: 12. CDR3 length equals 14 residues. Per the germline V gene, CDR1 is DFQATT and CDR2 is SNEGSKA (reference sequence). CDR3 sequence reads: CSAPRGNRGREQYF. The CDR3 DNA reads TGCAGTGCCCCCAGGGGGAACAGGGGGCGCGAGCAGTACTTC.

At least ten counts were recorded for this clonotype. The chain has TRBV18 and TRBJ2-5; 9 nucleotides match TRBD1. Trimming cost V 8 bases and J 3 bases; bases outside gene matches: 7. The CDR3 length is 14 residues. The germline V gene has CDR1 KGHSH and CDR2 LQKENI. The CDR3 loop reads CASTTGTGKETQYF. The CDR3 DNA reads as TGTGCCAGCACTACCGGGACAGGGAAAGAGACCCAGTACTTC.

J is TRBJ2-7 and V is TRBV6-5; D remains ambiguous. Germline-derived CDR1 and CDR2 are MNHEY and SVGAGI. This CDR3 has 11 amino acids. Trimming removed 2 bases from V and 6 bases from J, with 5 bases in between. This chain's CDR3 is CASSYRAEQYF. The CDR3 DNA sequence: TGTGCCAGCAGTTACAGGGCCGAGCAGTACTTC.

This clonotype was seen ten or more times. The V and J genes are TRBV20-1 and TRBJ1-2, with D possibly matching TRBD1 (5 bases). V lost 5 bases and J 2 bases, leaving 15 bases between the germline ends. The CDR3 is 14 amino acids. Germline values: CDR1 DFQATT, CDR2 SNEGSKA (reference sequence). DNA of the CDR3: TGCAGTGCTGACGAGGGACGGATCAACTATGGCTACACCTTC. It is translated as CSADEGRINYGYTF.

This clonotype was observed at least ten times. The chain has TRBV6-1 and TRBJ1-5; D is unresolved. V was clipped by 1 base and J by 5 bases, with 3 bases between them. The germline gives CDR1 MNHNS, CDR2 SASEGT. CDR3 length: 12 amino acids. The CDR3 loop reads CASSEEDQPQHF. As DNA, the CDR3 is TGTGCCAGCAGTGAAGAGGATCAGCCCCAGCATTTT.

This clonotype was found many times. The gene calls are TRBV2 and TRBJ2-3; TRBD2 matches 8 bases. The trim removed 7 bases at V and 4 bases at J, leaving 10 bases unmatched. This CDR3 comprises 15 residues. CDR1 and CDR2 (germline): SNHLY, FYNNEI. The CDR3 DNA reads TGTGCCAGCAAAGCGGGAGACGCGAAATCAGATACGCAGTATTTT. Encoded protein: CASKAGDAKSDTQYF.

On this clonotype itself: One end of the junction does not line up with germline, which may come from a read error. The V and J genes are TRBV7-9 and TRBJ1-4; maybe TRBD1 (6 bases). CDR3 length: 16 amino acids. Looked up from germline, CDR1 is SEHNR and CDR2 is FQNEAQ (reference sequence). The chain's CDR3 is CAGSLARQALNEKLFF. CDR3 coding DNA: TGTGCCGGCAGCTTAGCCCGACAGGCCCTTAATGAAAAACTGTTTTTT.

This clonotype was picked up many times. The chain has TRBV11-2 and TRBJ2-7, with D perhaps TRBD1 or TRBD2 (5 bases each). Germline values: CDR1 SGHAT, CDR2 FQNNGV. The V and J ends lost 5 bases and 3 bases respectively, with 17 bases between them. This CDR3 region has 15 residues. DNA for the CDR3: TGTGCCAGCAGCCCCGGGACGGGACCGATCTACGAGCAGTACTTC. Translated, it gives CASSPGTGPIYEQYF.

J is TRBJ2-7 and V is TRBV18; unclear D gene. The V and J ends lost 2 bases and 3 bases respectively, with 5 bases between them. The germline CDR1 and CDR2 sequences are KGHSH and LQKENI. The CDR3 has 12 amino acids. This CDR3 is CASSPELYEQYF. In DNA form, the CDR3 reads TGTGCCAGCTCACCAGAACTCTACGAGCAGTACTTC.

V is TRBV19 and J is TRBJ2-2; D is uncertain. The CDR3 length is 14 residues. Germline V gives CDR1 LNHDA, CDR2 SQIVND (reference sequence). V was cut by 2 bases and J by 3 bases, with 7 bases left in between. CDR3 sequence: CASSIHGDTGELFF. CDR3 coding DNA: TGTGCCAGTAGTATACACGGTGACACCGGGGAGCTGTTTTTT.

This clonotype was seen a few times. The rearrangement joins TRBV5-1 to TRBJ1-1, with 8 bases fitting TRBD1. The germline gives CDR1 SGHRS, CDR2 YFSETQ. The CDR3 spans 15 residues. With 3 bases clipped from V and 3 bases from J, the junction kept 7 bases outside the gene matches. This CDR3 is CASSWTGRFDTEAFF. The CDR3, as DNA: TGCGCCAGCAGCTGGACAGGGAGATTTGACACTGAAGCTTTCTTT.

This clonotype appeared many times. This chain uses TRBV5-1 with TRBJ2-7; the match to TRBD2 covers 10 bases. Germline V lookup: CDR1 SGHRS, CDR2 YFSETQ. The length of the CDR3 is 14 residues. With V trimmed by 4 bases and J by 6 bases, 7 bases remained unmatched. The CDR3 DNA is TGCGCCAGCAGCCCGGGACTAGCGCGGCGCGAGCAGTACTTC. Amino acid sequence: CASSPGLARREQYF.